The clone carrying this TCR beta chain was counted a few times. Naive CD8 isolation took CD45RO-negative cells positively selected for CCR7 and excluded terminally differentiated effector memory CD45RA+ cells. This entry is derived from a study of shared clonotypes between healthy human individuals. The assay was immunoSEQ multiplex PCR, and TCRdb's table has in-frame clones only and misses some. The sample carries 650,000 to 800,000 clones, 90% to 95% recorded once. The CDR3 runs 15 residues. The germline CDR1 and CDR2 sequences are MDHEN and SYDVKM. J lost 3 bases, V lost 7 bases, and 5 bases had no gene match.

V and J are TRBV28 and TRBJ2-7, with TRBD2 matching over 14 bases. This TCR came from a man younger than 40 in good health. The sequenced sample consisted of naive CD8+ T cells sorted from blood. For the CDR3, the DNA is TGTGCCAGCACTCTGGGACTAGCGGGAGTCTACGAGCAGTACTTC. Its protein product is CASTLGLAGVYEQYF.